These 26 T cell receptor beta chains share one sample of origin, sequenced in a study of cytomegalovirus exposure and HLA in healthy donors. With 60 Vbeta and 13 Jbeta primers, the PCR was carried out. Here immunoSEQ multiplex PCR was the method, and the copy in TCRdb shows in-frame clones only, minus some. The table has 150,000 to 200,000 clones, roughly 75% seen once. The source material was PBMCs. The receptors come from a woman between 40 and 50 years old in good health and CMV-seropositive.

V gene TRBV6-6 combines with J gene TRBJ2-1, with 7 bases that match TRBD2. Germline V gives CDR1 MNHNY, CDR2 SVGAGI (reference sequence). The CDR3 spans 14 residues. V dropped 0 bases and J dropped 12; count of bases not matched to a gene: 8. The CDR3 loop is CASSYSSRDYRQFF. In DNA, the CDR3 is TGTGCCAGCAGTTACTCGAGCCGGGACTACAGGCAGTTCTTC.

CDR3 coding DNA: TGTGCCAGCAGTGCATTGGGGGGTTCGAACACTGAAGCTTTCTTT. Protein product: CASSALGGSNTEAFF. The V and J genes are TRBV2 and TRBJ1-1; perhaps TRBD1 as D (5 bases). Germline-derived CDR1 and CDR2 are SNHLY and FYNNEI. The CDR3 is 15 residues long. V lost 4 bases, J lost 1 base, and 13 bases lay in between.

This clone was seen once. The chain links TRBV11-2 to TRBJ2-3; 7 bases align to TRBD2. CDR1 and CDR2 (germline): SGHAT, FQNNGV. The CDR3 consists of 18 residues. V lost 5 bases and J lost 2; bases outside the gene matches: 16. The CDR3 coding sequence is TGTGCCAGCAGCACCGGGCTCCTAGCGGAGGAAAACACAGATACGCAGTATTTT. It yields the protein CASSTGLLAEENTDTQYF.

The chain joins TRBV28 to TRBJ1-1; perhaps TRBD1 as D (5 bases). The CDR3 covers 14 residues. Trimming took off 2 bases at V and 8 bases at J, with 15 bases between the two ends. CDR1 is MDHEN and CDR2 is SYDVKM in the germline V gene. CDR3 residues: CASSLVPSRTEAFF. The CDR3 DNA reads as TGTGCCAGCAGTTTAGTCCCAAGCCGGACAGAAGCTTTCTTT. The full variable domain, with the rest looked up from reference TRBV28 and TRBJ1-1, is DVKVTQSSRYLVKRTGEKVFLECVQDMDHENMFWYRQDPGLGLRLIYFSYDVKMKEKGDIPEGYSVSREKKERFSLILESASTNQTSMYLCASSLVPSRTEAFFGQGTRLTVV.

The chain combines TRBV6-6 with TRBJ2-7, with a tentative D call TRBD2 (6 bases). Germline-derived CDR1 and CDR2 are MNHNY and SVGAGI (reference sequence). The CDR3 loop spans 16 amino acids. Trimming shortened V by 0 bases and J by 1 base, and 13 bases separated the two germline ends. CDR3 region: CASSYSMRGVSYEQYF. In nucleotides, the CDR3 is TGTGCCAGCAGTTACTCGATGCGGGGAGTGTCCTACGAGCAGTACTTC.

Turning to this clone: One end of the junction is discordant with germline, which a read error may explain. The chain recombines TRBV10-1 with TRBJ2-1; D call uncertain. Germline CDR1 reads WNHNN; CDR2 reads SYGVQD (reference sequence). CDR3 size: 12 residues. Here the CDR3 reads CASSESQILWLF. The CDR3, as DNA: TGCGCCAGCAGTGAGTCTCAGATTCTGTGGCTCTTC.

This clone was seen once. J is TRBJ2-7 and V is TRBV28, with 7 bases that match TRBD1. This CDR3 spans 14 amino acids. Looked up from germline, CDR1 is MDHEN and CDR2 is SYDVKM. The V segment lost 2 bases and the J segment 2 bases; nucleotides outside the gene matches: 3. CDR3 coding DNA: TGTGCCAGCAGTTTAAGGGGGCCCACCTACGAGCAGTACTTC. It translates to CASSLRGPTYEQYF.

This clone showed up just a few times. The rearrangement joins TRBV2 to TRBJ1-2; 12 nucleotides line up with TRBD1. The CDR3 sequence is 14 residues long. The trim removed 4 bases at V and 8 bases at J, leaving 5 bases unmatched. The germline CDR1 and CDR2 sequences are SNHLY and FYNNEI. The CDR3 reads CASSVGQGAHGYTF. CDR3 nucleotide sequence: TGTGCCAGCAGTGTGGGACAGGGGGCGCACGGCTACACCTTC.

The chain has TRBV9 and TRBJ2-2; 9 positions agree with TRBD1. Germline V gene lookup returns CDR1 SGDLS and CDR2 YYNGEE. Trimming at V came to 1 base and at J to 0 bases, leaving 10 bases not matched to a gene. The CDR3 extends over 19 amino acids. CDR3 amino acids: CASSVRDAQGATNTGELFF. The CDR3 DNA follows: TGTGCCAGCAGCGTAAGGGACGCACAGGGGGCCACGAACACCGGGGAGCTGTTTTTT.

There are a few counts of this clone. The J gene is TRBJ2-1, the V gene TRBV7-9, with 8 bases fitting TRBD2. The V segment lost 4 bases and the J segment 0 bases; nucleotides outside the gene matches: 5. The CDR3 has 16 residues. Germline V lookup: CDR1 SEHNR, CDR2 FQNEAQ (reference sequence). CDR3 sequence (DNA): TGTGCCAGCAGCTATAGGGGGACTAGCTCCTACAATGAGCAGTTCTTC. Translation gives CASSYRGTSSYNEQFF.

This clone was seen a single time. The CDR3 region is CASSLVAGSYNEQFF. The CDR3 DNA reads TGTGCCAGCAGTTTAGTCGCGGGAAGCTACAATGAGCAGTTCTTC. The chain couples TRBV27 to TRBJ2-1, with a weak D call TRBD2 (6 bases). The CDR3 consists of 15 residues. The ends were cut back, 2 bases at V and 3 bases at J, with 11 bases in the middle. Looked up from germline, CDR1 is MNHEY and CDR2 is SMNVEV (reference sequence).

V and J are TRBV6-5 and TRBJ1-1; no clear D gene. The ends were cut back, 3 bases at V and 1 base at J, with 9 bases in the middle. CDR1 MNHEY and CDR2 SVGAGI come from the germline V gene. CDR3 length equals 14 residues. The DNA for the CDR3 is TGTGCCAGCAGTTATAATAGACAGAACACTGAAGCTTTCTTT. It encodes CASSYNRQNTEAFF.

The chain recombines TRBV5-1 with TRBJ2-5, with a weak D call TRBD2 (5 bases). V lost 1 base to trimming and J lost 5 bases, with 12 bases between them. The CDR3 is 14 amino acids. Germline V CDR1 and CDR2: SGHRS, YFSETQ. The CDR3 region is CASSLLSGEETQYF. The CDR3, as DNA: TGCGCCAGCAGCTTGTTGTCCGGGGAGGAGACCCAGTACTTC.

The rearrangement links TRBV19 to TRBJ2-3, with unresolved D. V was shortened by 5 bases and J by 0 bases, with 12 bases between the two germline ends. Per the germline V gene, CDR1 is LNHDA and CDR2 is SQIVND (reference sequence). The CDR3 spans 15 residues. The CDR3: CASSSSHQSTDTQYF. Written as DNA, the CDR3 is TGTGCCAGTAGTTCCTCGCATCAGAGCACAGATACGCAGTATTTT. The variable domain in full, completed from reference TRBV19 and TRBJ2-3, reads DGGITQSPKYLFRKEGQNVTLSCEQNLNHDAMYWYRQDPGQGLRLIYYSQIVNDFQKGDIAEGYSVSREKKESFPLTVTSAQKNPTAFYLCASSSSHQSTDTQYFGPGTRLTVL.

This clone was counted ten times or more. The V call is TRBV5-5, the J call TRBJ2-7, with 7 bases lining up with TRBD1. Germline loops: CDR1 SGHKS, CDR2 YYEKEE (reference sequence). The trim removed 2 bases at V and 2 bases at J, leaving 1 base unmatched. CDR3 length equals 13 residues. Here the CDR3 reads CASSFQGAYEQYF. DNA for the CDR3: TGTGCCAGCAGCTTTCAGGGGGCCTACGAGCAGTACTTC.

CDR3 bases: TGTGCCAGCAGCTTGGCGGGAGGTGTATTTGAGCAGTTCTTC. It yields the protein CASSLAGGVFEQFF. V and J are TRBV5-4 and TRBJ2-1; 7 nucleotides match TRBD2. The CDR3 has 14 amino acids. Germline CDR1 and CDR2: SGHNT and YYREEE (reference sequence). With 0 bases clipped from V and 9 bases from J, the junction kept 6 bases outside the gene matches.

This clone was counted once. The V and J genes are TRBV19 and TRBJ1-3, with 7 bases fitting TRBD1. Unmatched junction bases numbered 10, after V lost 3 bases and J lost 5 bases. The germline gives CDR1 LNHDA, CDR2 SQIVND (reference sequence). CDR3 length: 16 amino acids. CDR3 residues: CASSIPASGQRNTIYF. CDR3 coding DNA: TGTGCCAGTAGTATTCCCGCCTCGGGACAGCGAAACACCATATATTTT.

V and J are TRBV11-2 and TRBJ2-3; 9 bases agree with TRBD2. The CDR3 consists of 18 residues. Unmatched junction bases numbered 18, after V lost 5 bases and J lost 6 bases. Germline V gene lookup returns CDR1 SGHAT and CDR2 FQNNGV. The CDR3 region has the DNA TGTGCCAGCAGCCTGATAGCGGGAGCCCACCTGCCCGGGGATACGCAGTATTTT. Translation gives CASSLIAGAHLPGDTQYF.

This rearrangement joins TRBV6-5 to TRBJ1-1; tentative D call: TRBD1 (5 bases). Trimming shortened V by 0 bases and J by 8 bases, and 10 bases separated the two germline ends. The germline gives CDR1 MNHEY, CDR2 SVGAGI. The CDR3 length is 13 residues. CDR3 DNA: TGTGCCAGCAGTTACTCTGCCAGGGCGGAAGCTTTCTTT. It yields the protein CASSYSARAEAFF.

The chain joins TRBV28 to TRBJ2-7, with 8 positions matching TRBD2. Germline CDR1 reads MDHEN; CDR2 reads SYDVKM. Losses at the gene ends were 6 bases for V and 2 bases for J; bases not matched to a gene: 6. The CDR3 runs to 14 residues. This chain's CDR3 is CASSSGGFTYEQYF. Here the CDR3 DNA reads TGTGCCAGCAGCTCGGGGGGGTTCACCTACGAGCAGTACTTC.

The CDR3 DNA sequence: TGTGCCAGCAGTTACTCGACAGGGGGCGAAGCAGGCTACACCTTC. Its protein is CASSYSTGGEAGYTF. The V gene is TRBV6-5, the J gene TRBJ1-2; 10 positions agree with TRBD1. The germline gives CDR1 MNHEY, CDR2 SVGAGI. The CDR3 extends over 15 amino acids. The J segment lost 8 bases and the V segment lost 0 bases, leaving 6 bases of the junction unmatched.

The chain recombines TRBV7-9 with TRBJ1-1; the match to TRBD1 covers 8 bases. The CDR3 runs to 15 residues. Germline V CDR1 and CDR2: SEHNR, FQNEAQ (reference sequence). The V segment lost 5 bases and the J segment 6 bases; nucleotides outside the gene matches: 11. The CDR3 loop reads CASSPKDRESAEAFF. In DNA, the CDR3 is TGTGCCAGCAGCCCCAAGGACAGGGAATCGGCTGAAGCTTTCTTT. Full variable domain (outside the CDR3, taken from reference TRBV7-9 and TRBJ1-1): DTGVSQNPRHKITKRGQNVTFRCDPISEHNRLYWYRQTLGQGPEFLTYFQNEAQLEKSRLLSDRFSAERPKGSFSTLEIQRTEQGDSAMYLCASSPKDRESAEAFFGQGTRLTVV.

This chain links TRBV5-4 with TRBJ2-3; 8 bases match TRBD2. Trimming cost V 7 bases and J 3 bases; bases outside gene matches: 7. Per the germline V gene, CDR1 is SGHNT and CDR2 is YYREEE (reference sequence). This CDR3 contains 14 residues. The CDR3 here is CASRREVRTDTQYF. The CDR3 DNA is TGTGCCAGCCGGCGGGAGGTTAGGACAGATACGCAGTATTTT.

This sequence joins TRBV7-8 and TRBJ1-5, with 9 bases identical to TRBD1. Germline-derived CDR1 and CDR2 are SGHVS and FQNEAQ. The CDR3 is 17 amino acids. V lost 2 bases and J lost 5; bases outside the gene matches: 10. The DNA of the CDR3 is TGTGCCAGCAGCTTAACATCCGGGACAGGGAGTTATCAGCCCCAGCATTTT. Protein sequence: CASSLTSGTGSYQPQHF.

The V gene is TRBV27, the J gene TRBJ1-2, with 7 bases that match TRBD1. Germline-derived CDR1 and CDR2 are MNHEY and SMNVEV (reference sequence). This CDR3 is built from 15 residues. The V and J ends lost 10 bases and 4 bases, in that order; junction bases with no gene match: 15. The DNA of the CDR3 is TGTGCCAACGAACGAGACAGGGAGATTAGCTATGGCTACACCTTC. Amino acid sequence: CANERDREISYGYTF.

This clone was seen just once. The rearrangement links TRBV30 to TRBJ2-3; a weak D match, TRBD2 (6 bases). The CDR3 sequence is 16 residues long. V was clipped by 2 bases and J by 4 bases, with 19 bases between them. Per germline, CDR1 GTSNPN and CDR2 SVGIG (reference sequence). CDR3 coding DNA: TGTGCCTGGAGTAAAAAGACTAGTGGCTTGTCAGATACGCAGTATTTT. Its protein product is CAWSKKTSGLSDTQYF. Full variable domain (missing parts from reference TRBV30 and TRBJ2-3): SQTIHQWPATLVQPVGSPLSLECTVEGTSNPNLYWYRQAAGRGLQLLFYSVGIGQISSEVPQNLSASRPQDRQFILSSKKLLLSDSGFYLCAWSKKTSGLSDTQYFGPGTRLTVL.